The present T cell receptor (beta chain) was sequenced within a study of cytotoxic CD8 clonotypes in ibrutinib-treated CLL. Study-wide results and limits: Clonotypes that were public were uncommon, and they contracted or stayed stable on treatment.

CDR3 length: 15 amino acids. The V end lost 1 base, the J end lost 2 bases, and 12 bases lay between the germline ends. In germline, CDR1 is LGHNA, CDR2 YSLEER. Comment on this clone: Its antigen is not known.

Frozen PBMC stocks contributed roughly 2.1 micrograms of genomic DNA to the TCR beta libraries. Depths of 1 in 200,000 to 1 in 1 million T cells were the sequencing target. Some clones are missing from TCRdb's copy, which holds only in-frame ones; the method was immunoSEQ multiplex PCR. The profile covers fewer than 200,000 clones, with about 84% appearing a single time and about 4.6% taken by the ten largest. The sample consisted of PBMCs, taken after 24 months of ibrutinib treatment. The clonotype comes from a human donor with chronic lymphocytic leukemia. The V and J genes are TRBV4-3 and TRBJ2-7; perhaps TRBD2 as D (5 bases). CDR3 nucleotides: TGCGCCAGCAGCCAAGGACTCGGGATGGCCTACGAGCAGTACTTC. This encodes CASSQGLGMAYEQYF.